The rows below give T cell receptor beta chains drawn from one sample of a study of post-analysis software for immune sequencing data. A single record per CDR3 protein comes from TCRdb applying MiXCR to the PCR reads. The data show around 440,000 distinct CDR3 sequences, under 55% seen once. Sequenced material: blood. The source of these receptors is a girl between 10 and 17 years old with multiple sclerosis. Both conserved end residues are part of each CDR3. The order of the fields is J gene, V gene, D gene, CDR3 protein. D genes are given only for firm matches.

>-|TRBV28|-
CASSPWGMVEQYF
>TRBJ2-1|TRBV7-9|-
CASRLSDTGGAGGVNEQFF
>TRBJ1-2|TRBV27|TRBD1
CASRVSGTADGYTF
>TRBJ2-1|TRBV7-3|-
CASSLVAGPTASNEQFF
>TRBJ2-1|TRBV4-1|TRBD1
CASSPTGEVYNEQFF
>TRBJ2-1|TRBV3-1|TRBD2
CASSQDGPGGTNEQFF
>TRBJ1-2|TRBV6-5|-
CASSYRSRGDDGYTF
>TRBJ2-7|TRBV10-3|-
CAISEAPRVGLSYEQYF
>TRBJ2-7|TRBV28|-
CASSSGDGHEQYF
>TRBJ2-2|TRBV7-9|TRBD2
CASSSGTSGSVEAGELFF
>TRBJ2-1|TRBV20-1|TRBD2
CSARGGLAGIRYNEQFF
>TRBJ2-7|TRBV20-1|-
CSARSADSSSYEQYF
>TRBJ2-3|TRBV13|TRBD2
CASSSAGTSVADTQYF
>TRBJ1-1|TRBV7-2|-
CASTLGRADTEAFF
>-|TRBV20-1|-
CSASFQGTEGEQYF
>TRBJ1-5|TRBV30|-
CAWSVEVNQPQHF
>TRBJ2-5|TRBV20-1|-
CSARDLGGAETQYF
>TRBJ2-5|TRBV20-1|TRBD2
CSAPRAGEQETQYF
>TRBJ1-2|TRBV10-3|-
CAISDGDDGYGYTF
>TRBJ2-1|TRBV28|TRBD2
CASSPPQRGSGNEQFF
>TRBJ2-3|TRBV6-4|TRBD2
CASSVQREYTQYF
>TRBJ2-4|TRBV27|-
CASRGTVNGNIQYF
>TRBJ2-5|TRBV5-1|-
CASSSTDLQETQYF
>TRBJ2-4|TRBV4-3|-
CASSQEEGAGTKNIQYF
>TRBJ2-5|TRBV7-2|-
CASSLPVLGEQYF
>TRBJ2-3|TRBV28|-
CASSLHLLEADTQYF
>TRBJ2-7|TRBV2|TRBD1
CASTIDGDRAYEQYF
>TRBJ2-3|TRBV11-2|-
CASSFRGRRSTDTQYF
>TRBJ2-7|TRBV5-1|TRBD2
CASSLRTRDEQYF
>TRBJ1-5|TRBV15|-
CATNRGGLTGSNQPQHF
>TRBJ2-7|TRBV5-1|-
CASSYTGDYEQYF
>TRBJ2-1|TRBV27|TRBD2
CASSPGLAGGLFF
>TRBJ2-7|TRBV6-5|TRBD1
CASSKQGNEQYF
>TRBJ2-1|TRBV5-1|-
CASSLELARNEQFF
>TRBJ2-2|TRBV29-1|-
CSVVYDHTGELFF
>TRBJ2-5|TRBV6-1|-
CASTRGVRRDVRLETQYF
>TRBJ2-5|TRBV6-5|TRBD2
CASSRQNLGGETQYF